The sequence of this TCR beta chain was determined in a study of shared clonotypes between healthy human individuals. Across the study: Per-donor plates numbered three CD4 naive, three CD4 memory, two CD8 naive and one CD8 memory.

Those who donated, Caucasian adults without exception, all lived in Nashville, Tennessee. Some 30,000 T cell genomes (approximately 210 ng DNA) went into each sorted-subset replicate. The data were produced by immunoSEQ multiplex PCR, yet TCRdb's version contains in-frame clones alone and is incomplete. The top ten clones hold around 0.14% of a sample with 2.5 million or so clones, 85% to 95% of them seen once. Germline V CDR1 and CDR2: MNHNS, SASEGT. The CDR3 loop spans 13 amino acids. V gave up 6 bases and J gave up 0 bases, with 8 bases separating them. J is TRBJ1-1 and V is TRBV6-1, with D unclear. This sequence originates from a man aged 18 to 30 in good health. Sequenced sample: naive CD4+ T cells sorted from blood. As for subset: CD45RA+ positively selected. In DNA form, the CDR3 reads TGTGCCAGCAGGGCTAATTTGAACACTGAAGCTTTCTTT. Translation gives CASRANLNTEAFF.